A selection of T cell receptor beta chains follows, all from one sample in a study of T-cell memory formation after mild COVID-19. TCRdb processed the 5' RACE reads anew with MiXCR; each CDR3 protein has one entry. The data hold about 110,000 distinct CDR3 sequences, with roughly a sixth observed a single time. The specimen sequenced was PBMCs or a T cell subset sorted from them (not recorded which). These receptors were collected from a man between 18 and 29 years old who had mild COVID-19 (a few samples of this study predate the infection). Cell type and time point are not known. Both conserved end residues are part of each CDR3. The order of the fields is clone size, CDR3 length, D gene, J gene, V gene, CDR3 DNA, CDR3 protein. A D gene is named only where the DNA matches it firmly. Clone size is not always given. Where it is, it says once, few, many or a class for expanded clones.

clone size: .; CDR3 length: 17; D gene: .; J gene: TRBJ2-6; V gene: TRBV5-1; CDR3 DNA: TGCGCCAGCAGCTTGATGACGCGTGGGACTGGGGCCAACGTCCTGACTTTC; CDR3 protein: CASSLMTRGTGANVLTF
clone size: .; CDR3 length: 14; D gene: .; J gene: TRBJ1-1; V gene: TRBV7-9; CDR3 DNA: TGTGCCAGCAGCTCCAACACGCTGAACACTGAAGCTTTCTTT; CDR3 protein: CASSSNTLNTEAFF
clone size: few; CDR3 length: 14; D gene: .; J gene: TRBJ2-5; V gene: TRBV5-5; CDR3 DNA: TGTGCCAGCAGCTTGGTTGGGACCATAGAGACCCAGTACTTC; CDR3 protein: CASSLVGTIETQYF
clone size: .; CDR3 length: 16; D gene: TRBD2; J gene: TRBJ2-1; V gene: TRBV20-1; CDR3 DNA: TGCAGTGCTAGGGGACTAGCGGGGGTCTCCTACAATGAGCAGTTCTTC; CDR3 protein: CSARGLAGVSYNEQFF
clone size: .; CDR3 length: 15; D gene: TRBD2; J gene: TRBJ2-5; V gene: TRBV7-3; CDR3 DNA: TGTGCCAGCAGCCGAAATACGGGGGGGCAGGAGACCCAGTACTTC; CDR3 protein: CASSRNTGGQETQYF
clone size: few; CDR3 length: 16; D gene: .; J gene: TRBJ2-1; V gene: TRBV6-5; CDR3 DNA: TGTGCCAGCAGTCTCAGACCGGAGAGCTCCTACAATGAGCAGTTCTTC; CDR3 protein: CASSLRPESSYNEQFF
clone size: few; CDR3 length: 16; D gene: .; J gene: TRBJ2-2; V gene: TRBV5-1; CDR3 DNA: TGCGCCAGCACGCCCGTGGGGGGGCTTAGCACCGGGGAGCTGTTTTTT; CDR3 protein: CASTPVGGLSTGELFF
clone size: few; CDR3 length: 15; D gene: TRBD1; J gene: TRBJ1-5; V gene: TRBV6-5; CDR3 DNA: TGTGCCAGCAGTTGGACACAGGGGGCTGATCAGCCCCAGCATTTT; CDR3 protein: CASSWTQGADQPQHF
clone size: few; CDR3 length: 13; D gene: .; J gene: TRBJ2-6; V gene: TRBV24-1; CDR3 DNA: TGTGCCGCCGCGCCAGCCGGGGCCAACGTCCTGACTTTC; CDR3 protein: CAAAPAGANVLTF
clone size: few; CDR3 length: 14; D gene: .; J gene: TRBJ1-1; V gene: TRBV5-1; CDR3 DNA: TGCGCCAGCAGCTGGGGGGACGGGAACACTGAAGCTTTCTTT; CDR3 protein: CASSWGDGNTEAFF
clone size: few; CDR3 length: 16; D gene: .; J gene: TRBJ2-6; V gene: TRBV5-1; CDR3 DNA: TGCGCCAGCAGCTTAACAGGTTCCTCTGGGGCCAACGTCCTGACTTTC; CDR3 protein: CASSLTGSSGANVLTF
clone size: few; CDR3 length: 12; D gene: .; J gene: TRBJ1-1; V gene: TRBV7-9; CDR3 DNA: TGTGCCAGCAGTACTTATATCTCTGAAGCTTTCTTT; CDR3 protein: CASSTYISEAFF
clone size: few; CDR3 length: 13; D gene: .; J gene: TRBJ1-1; V gene: TRBV7-6; CDR3 DNA: TGTGCCAGCAGCTCGCACAGGGTTCGTGAAGCTTTCTTT; CDR3 protein: CASSSHRVREAFF
clone size: few; CDR3 length: 14; D gene: .; J gene: TRBJ2-7; V gene: TRBV29-1; CDR3 DNA: TGCAGCGTTGATTTGGCGGGCAGGGGCTACGAGCAGTACTTC; CDR3 protein: CSVDLAGRGYEQYF
clone size: few; CDR3 length: 14; D gene: .; J gene: TRBJ1-2; V gene: TRBV5-1; CDR3 DNA: TGCGCCAGCAGTAGCAGGGGTACGGACTATGGCTACACCTTC; CDR3 protein: CASSSRGTDYGYTF
clone size: once; CDR3 length: 15; D gene: .; J gene: TRBJ1-2; V gene: TRBV5-1; CDR3 DNA: TGCGCCAGCAGCTTGGTCGGGGACGGGGTTGGTGGCTACACCTTC; CDR3 protein: CASSLVGDGVGGYTF
clone size: .; CDR3 length: 15; D gene: .; J gene: TRBJ1-1; V gene: TRBV7-2; CDR3 DNA: TGTGCCAGCAGCTTCCAGGGCAGCATGAACACTGAAGCTTTCTTT; CDR3 protein: CASSFQGSMNTEAFF
clone size: few; CDR3 length: 14; D gene: .; J gene: TRBJ1-1; V gene: TRBV20-1; CDR3 DNA: TGCAGTGCTAAGGTGACAGGCCTGAACACTGAAGCTTTCTTT; CDR3 protein: CSAKVTGLNTEAFF
clone size: .; CDR3 length: 15; D gene: .; J gene: TRBJ2-7; V gene: TRBV18; CDR3 DNA: TGTGCCAGCTCACCAGGGATAGCGGACGTCTACGAGCAGTACTTC; CDR3 protein: CASSPGIADVYEQYF
clone size: few; CDR3 length: 15; D gene: .; J gene: TRBJ2-3; V gene: TRBV4-1; CDR3 DNA: TGCGCCAGCAGGTCAGGGCGGGGGCCGCAAGATACGCAGTATTTT; CDR3 protein: CASRSGRGPQDTQYF
clone size: many; CDR3 length: 15; D gene: .; J gene: TRBJ2-5; V gene: TRBV5-1; CDR3 DNA: TGCGCCAGCACCGAAGGACGCCCGTCGGCAGAGACCCAGTACTTC; CDR3 protein: CASTEGRPSAETQYF
clone size: .; CDR3 length: 16; D gene: .; J gene: TRBJ1-5; V gene: TRBV6-6; CDR3 DNA: TGTGCCAGCAGTTATTCTACGGGAAGCGGCAATCAGCCCCAGCATTTT; CDR3 protein: CASSYSTGSGNQPQHF
clone size: few; CDR3 length: 15; D gene: .; J gene: TRBJ2-3; V gene: TRBV5-1; CDR3 DNA: TGCGCCAGCAGCTACGGGGGTAGTCCCATGGATACGCAGTATTTT; CDR3 protein: CASSYGGSPMDTQYF
clone size: .; CDR3 length: 15; D gene: .; J gene: TRBJ1-5; V gene: TRBV6-2/TRBV6-3; CDR3 DNA: TGTGCCAGCAGTTACCCGACCTTTCCCCCGAGGCCCCAGCATTTT; CDR3 protein: CASSYPTFPPRPQHF
clone size: .; CDR3 length: 14; D gene: .; J gene: TRBJ2-5; V gene: TRBV23-1; CDR3 DNA: TGCGCCAGCAGACCCCGATCGACGGGGGAGACCCAGTACTTC; CDR3 protein: CASRPRSTGETQYF
clone size: few; CDR3 length: 16; D gene: TRBD1; J gene: TRBJ2-3; V gene: TRBV7-9; CDR3 DNA: TGTGCCAGCAGCTCTCACCCGGGGACAGAAGCGGATACGCAGTATTTT; CDR3 protein: CASSSHPGTEADTQYF
clone size: .; CDR3 length: 13; D gene: .; J gene: TRBJ2-3; V gene: TRBV7-2; CDR3 DNA: TGTGCCAGCAGCTTAGAAAGGGCAGATACGCAGTATTTT; CDR3 protein: CASSLERADTQYF
clone size: .; CDR3 length: 14; D gene: .; J gene: TRBJ2-1; V gene: TRBV25-1; CDR3 DNA: TGTGCCAGCAGCCCTCACGGATCGTACAATGAGCAGTTCTTC; CDR3 protein: CASSPHGSYNEQFF
clone size: few; CDR3 length: 20; D gene: TRBD2; J gene: TRBJ2-3; V gene: TRBV20-1; CDR3 DNA: TGCAGTGCTACAGTAACTAGCGGGGGCTCCCACCGACCTAGCACAGATACGCAGTATTTT; CDR3 protein: CSATVTSGGSHRPSTDTQYF
clone size: .; CDR3 length: 14; D gene: .; J gene: TRBJ1-3; V gene: TRBV6-5; CDR3 DNA: TGTGCCAGCAGGTCGGGGGGGGCTGGAAACACCATATATTTT; CDR3 protein: CASRSGGAGNTIYF
clone size: few; CDR3 length: 14; D gene: TRBD1; J gene: TRBJ1-3; V gene: TRBV29-1; CDR3 DNA: TGCAGCGTCCGAACAGGGGTTCTCGGAAACACCATATATTTT; CDR3 protein: CSVRTGVLGNTIYF
clone size: .; CDR3 length: 16; D gene: TRBD2; J gene: TRBJ2-1; V gene: TRBV10-2; CDR3 DNA: TGCGCCAGCAGTGAGTCGATGGGACTAGCGGGGGGTGAGCAGTTCTTC; CDR3 protein: CASSESMGLAGGEQFF
clone size: .; CDR3 length: 17; D gene: .; J gene: TRBJ2-4; V gene: TRBV3-1; CDR3 DNA: TGTGCCAGCAGCCAAGTGCGGGCGACTCTAGCCAAAAACATTCAGTACTTC; CDR3 protein: CASSQVRATLAKNIQYF
clone size: .; CDR3 length: 16; D gene: TRBD2; J gene: TRBJ2-3; V gene: TRBV12-3/TRBV12-4; CDR3 DNA: TGTGCCAGCAGTTTTAATCTAGCGGGGGGCACAGATACGCAGTATTTT; CDR3 protein: CASSFNLAGGTDTQYF
clone size: .; CDR3 length: 13; D gene: .; J gene: TRBJ2-5; V gene: TRBV5-1; CDR3 DNA: TGCGCCAGCGGACAGAACTTTGTGCGGACCCAGTACTTC; CDR3 protein: CASGQNFVRTQYF
clone size: .; CDR3 length: 14; D gene: .; J gene: TRBJ1-1; V gene: TRBV14; CDR3 DNA: TGTGCCAGCAGCCAGATTTCAGGTGCGCATGAAGCTTTCTTT; CDR3 protein: CASSQISGAHEAFF
clone size: .; CDR3 length: 15; D gene: .; J gene: TRBJ1-1; V gene: TRBV20-1; CDR3 DNA: TGCAGTGCTAGAGATCCGGAACAGGGCCACACTGAAGCTTTCTTT; CDR3 protein: CSARDPEQGHTEAFF
clone size: many; CDR3 length: 13; D gene: TRBD2; J gene: TRBJ2-7; V gene: TRBV20-1; CDR3 DNA: TGCAGTGCCCGAGGGGACTACGAATACGAGCAGTACTTC; CDR3 protein: CSARGDYEYEQYF
clone size: few; CDR3 length: 11; D gene: .; J gene: TRBJ1-1; V gene: TRBV7-3; CDR3 DNA: TGTGCCAGCAGCGCGGGAGATGTGGCTTTCTTT; CDR3 protein: CASSAGDVAFF
clone size: .; CDR3 length: 14; D gene: .; J gene: TRBJ1-6; V gene: TRBV5-1; CDR3 DNA: TGCGCCAGCAGCCAGGGCAGCCCCGCGGGGCCCCTCCACTTT; CDR3 protein: CASSQGSPAGPLHF
clone size: few; CDR3 length: 12; D gene: .; J gene: TRBJ1-2; V gene: TRBV20-1; CDR3 DNA: TGCAGCGCGGGGCAGCCTTACTATGGCTACACCTTC; CDR3 protein: CSAGQPYYGYTF
clone size: .; CDR3 length: 12; D gene: .; J gene: TRBJ1-3; V gene: TRBV10-2; CDR3 DNA: TGCGCCAGCAGCGCTAGCGGAAACACCATATATTTT; CDR3 protein: CASSASGNTIYF
clone size: .; CDR3 length: 14; D gene: .; J gene: TRBJ1-4; V gene: TRBV4-2; CDR3 DNA: TGTGCCAGCAGCCAACCGGGGAGTGGAGAAAAACTGTTTTTT; CDR3 protein: CASSQPGSGEKLFF
clone size: .; CDR3 length: 15; D gene: .; J gene: TRBJ1-5; V gene: TRBV5-1; CDR3 DNA: TGCGCCAGCAGCGAGACCGGGGGTAGCAATCAGCCCCAGCATTTT; CDR3 protein: CASSETGGSNQPQHF
clone size: few; CDR3 length: 15; D gene: .; J gene: TRBJ1-2; V gene: TRBV3-1; CDR3 DNA: TGTGCCAGCAGCCAAGGGGAGGCAGTAGACTATGGCTACACCTTC; CDR3 protein: CASSQGEAVDYGYTF
clone size: .; CDR3 length: 14; D gene: .; J gene: TRBJ1-2; V gene: TRBV18; CDR3 DNA: TGTGCCAGCTCACTCGGGCAGGGAACATATGGCTACACCTTC; CDR3 protein: CASSLGQGTYGYTF
clone size: few; CDR3 length: 17; D gene: TRBD1; J gene: TRBJ1-5; V gene: TRBV4-2; CDR3 DNA: TGTGCCAGCAGCCAGAACCCCGGGACAGGGGGAGACGAGCCCCAGCATTTT; CDR3 protein: CASSQNPGTGGDEPQHF
clone size: .; CDR3 length: 14; D gene: .; J gene: TRBJ2-3; V gene: TRBV5-1; CDR3 DNA: TGCGCCAGCAGCCCCCGGGACAGCACAGATACGCAGTATTTT; CDR3 protein: CASSPRDSTDTQYF
clone size: many; CDR3 length: 16; D gene: .; J gene: TRBJ1-4; V gene: TRBV4-2; CDR3 DNA: TGTGCCAGCAGCCAAGATCGGACTCCTAATAATGAAAAACTGTTTTTT; CDR3 protein: CASSQDRTPNNEKLFF
clone size: .; CDR3 length: 13; D gene: .; J gene: TRBJ2-3; V gene: TRBV2; CDR3 DNA: TGTACCTGTGCCAGCCAGGGTGGAGATACGCAGTATTTT; CDR3 protein: CTCASQGGDTQYF
clone size: many; CDR3 length: 15; D gene: .; J gene: TRBJ2-3; V gene: TRBV7-3; CDR3 DNA: TGTGCCAGCAGCTTACGTCGGGGTCAAACAGATACGCAGTATTTT; CDR3 protein: CASSLRRGQTDTQYF
clone size: .; CDR3 length: 17; D gene: .; J gene: TRBJ1-3; V gene: TRBV6-5; CDR3 DNA: TGTGCCAGCAGTTATGGCGGACAGCCCAGCTCTGGAAACACCATATATTTT; CDR3 protein: CASSYGGQPSSGNTIYF
clone size: many; CDR3 length: 14; D gene: .; J gene: TRBJ2-1; V gene: TRBV5-5; CDR3 DNA: TGTGCCAGCAGGACCTTCAGCTCCTACAATGAGCAGTTCTTC; CDR3 protein: CASRTFSSYNEQFF
clone size: .; CDR3 length: 13; D gene: TRBD1; J gene: TRBJ1-1; V gene: TRBV3-1; CDR3 DNA: TGTGCCAGCAGCCAATGGGACAGTTATCGGGCTTTCTTT; CDR3 protein: CASSQWDSYRAFF
clone size: few; CDR3 length: 16; D gene: TRBD2; J gene: TRBJ2-7; V gene: TRBV12-3/TRBV12-4; CDR3 DNA: TGTGCCAGCAGTTCCCGACTAGCGGGGGGAACCTACGAGCAGTACTTC; CDR3 protein: CASSSRLAGGTYEQYF